These T cell receptor beta chains were read from a single sample in a study of technical replicates of blood from a few donors. Assay used: immunoSEQ multiplex PCR; TCRdb lists only in-frame clones, some missing. The profile shows roughly 79,000 clones, more than 90% of them singletons. Input material: T cells isolated from PBMCs. Source of these receptors: a human donor in good health. Both conserved end residues are part of each CDR3. Fields, in order: J gene, CDR3 length, V gene, D gene, clone size, CDR3 DNA, CDR3 protein. A D gene is named only where the DNA matches it firmly. Not every row has a clone size; where given, it reads once, few, many or a size class.

>TRBJ2-2|14|TRBV6-1|.|.
TGTGCCAGCACGACCGAGCCGGGCACCGGGGAGCTGTTTTTT
CASTTEPGTGELFF
>TRBJ1-1|15|TRBV7-9|TRBD1|.
TGTGCCAGCAGCTTAGCAGGACAGGAATTAACTGAAGCTTTCTTT
CASSLAGQELTEAFF
>TRBJ2-7|13|TRBV4-1|.|.
TGCGCCAGCAGCCAAGATCCGCAGTACGAGCAGTACTTC
CASSQDPQYEQYF
>TRBJ1-1|14|TRBV6-5|.|.
TGTGCCAGCAGTTTCCTCGCAGAGAACACTGAAGCTTTCTTT
CASSFLAENTEAFF
>TRBJ2-3|15|TRBV2|TRBD2|.
TGTGCCAGCCGAAGGGGGACTAGCGGGACAGATACGCAGTATTTT
CASRRGTSGTDTQYF
>TRBJ2-3|13|TRBV10-2|.|.
TGCGCCAGCAGTGGAATTGGCGGAGATACGCAGTATTTT
CASSGIGGDTQYF
>TRBJ1-2|14|TRBV30|TRBD1|.
TGTGCCTGGGACGGACAGGAAACTAACTATGGCTACACCTTC
CAWDGQETNYGYTF
>TRBJ1-1|14|TRBV11-2|TRBD1|.
TGTGCCAGCAGCCCTGACAGGGAGATCACTGAAGCTTTCTTT
CASSPDREITEAFF
>TRBJ1-4|12|TRBV30|TRBD1|.
TGTGCCTGGTCCGACAGGGTTGAAAAACTGTTTTTT
CAWSDRVEKLFF
>TRBJ2-5|18|TRBV4-3|TRBD2|.
TGCGCCAGCAGCCCCCGCCCTAGCGGGAGGGCCACCAGTGAGACCCAGTACTTC
CASSPRPSGRATSETQYF
>TRBJ2-2|16|TRBV7-2|.|.
TGTGCCAGCAGCTTACGGGCTGGAGGGAACACCGGGGAGCTGTTTTTT
CASSLRAGGNTGELFF
>TRBJ2-7|19|TRBV30|.|.
TGTGCCTGGAGCCCAAAGACAGGGGAGGGTTTACTAAGCCTCTACGAGCAGTACTTC
CAWSPKTGEGLLSLYEQYF
>TRBJ2-3|17|TRBV25-1|TRBD2|.
TGTGCCAGCAGTGGACGGACTAGCGGGAGGGACACAGATACGCAGTATTTT
CASSGRTSGRDTDTQYF
>TRBJ1-2|14|TRBV6-6|.|.
TGTGCCAGCAGTTACTCGGGGGGTTCGGGAGGCTACACCTTC
CASSYSGGSGGYTF
>TRBJ1-2|17|TRBV30|TRBD1|.
TGTGCCTGGAGTCCGCCAGAGGGGGCCCCCACTAACTATGGCTACACCTTC
CAWSPPEGAPTNYGYTF
>TRBJ2-3|12|TRBV30|.|.
TGTGCCTGGAGTGTCGGGGCAGATACGCAGTATTTT
CAWSVGADTQYF
>TRBJ1-4|13|TRBV18|.|.
TGTGCCAGCTCAGGGGGCTTTAATGAAAAACTGTTTTTT
CASSGGFNEKLFF
>TRBJ2-7|15|TRBV19|TRBD2|.
TGTGCCAGTAGCCTTGGGGGACTAGCCACCTACGAGCAGTACTTC
CASSLGGLATYEQYF
>TRBJ2-5|15|TRBV7-8|.|.
TGTGCCAGCAGCTCTATTGGCGGGGCCCAAGAGACCCAGTACTTC
CASSSIGGAQETQYF
>TRBJ2-6|16|TRBV6-1|.|once
TGTGCCAGCAGTGAAGCGGTCGGTGCTGGGGCCAACGTCCTGACTTTC
CASSEAVGAGANVLTF
>TRBJ2-5|13|TRBV6-4|.|.
TGTGCCAGCAGTGAAGTAGTCGGGGAGACCCAGTACTTC
CASSEVVGETQYF
>TRBJ1-4|17|TRBV10-3|.|.
TGTGCCATCAGTGACTTGGGGCCTATTGCAACTAATGAAAAACTGTTTTTT
CAISDLGPIATNEKLFF
>TRBJ2-7|17|TRBV28|TRBD1|.
TGTGCCAGCAGTTCCACGACAGGACAGGGGCCTTCGTACGAGCAGTACTTC
CASSSTTGQGPSYEQYF
>TRBJ1-5|14|TRBV19|.|.
TGTGCCAGTAGTGACAGAGGCGGCAATCAGCCCCAGCATTTT
CASSDRGGNQPQHF
>TRBJ2-1|14|TRBV7-9|.|.
TGTGCCAGCAGCTTAACCGGGTTCCCCAATGAGCAGTTCTTC
CASSLTGFPNEQFF
>TRBJ2-1|14|TRBV7-8|.|.
TGTGCCAGCAGCCTAGGTACTCCCGCCAATGAGCAGTTCTTC
CASSLGTPANEQFF
>TRBJ1-4|13|TRBV5-5|.|.
TGTGCCAGCAGCTTGTATCAGAATGAAAAACTGTTTTTT
CASSLYQNEKLFF
>TRBJ2-1|12|TRBV19|.|.
TGTGCCAGTCCGGAAAGAGGGAATGAGCAGTTCTTC
CASPERGNEQFF
>TRBJ1-2|16|TRBV11-2|.|.
TGTGCCAGCAGCTTAGTATATATGATCCCCCCGAGTATAACCACCTTC
CASSLVYMIPPSITTF
>TRBJ2-1|16|TRBV7-3|TRBD2|.
TGTGCCAGCAGCCTCACCTCCGGGACTAGCGACCATGAGCAGTTCTTC
CASSLTSGTSDHEQFF
>TRBJ2-2|14|TRBV4-2|.|.
TGTGCCAGCAGCCCCATTGGGGCGACCGGGGAGCTGTTTTTT
CASSPIGATGELFF
>TRBJ2-3|15|TRBV2|TRBD2|.
TGTGCCAGCAGTGCAGGACTAGCGAGGACAGATACGCAGTATTTT
CASSAGLARTDTQYF
>TRBJ2-1|16|TRBV6-5|.|.
TGTGCCAGCAGTTACTGGACTCCTAAGTCCTACAATGAGCAGTTCTTC
CASSYWTPKSYNEQFF
>TRBJ1-1|15|TRBV2|TRBD1|.
TGTGCCAGCAGTGGGGACAGGGAAATGAACACTGAAGCTTTCTTT
CASSGDREMNTEAFF
>TRBJ2-1|12|TRBV28|.|.
TGTGCCAGCAGTTTAGTCAGCAATGAGCAGTTCTTC
CASSLVSNEQFF
>TRBJ2-3|13|TRBV13|.|.
TGTGCCAGCAGCTTAGAACGGGTAGATACGCAGTATTTT
CASSLERVDTQYF
>TRBJ1-5|13|TRBV7-3|.|.
TGTGCCAGCAGCTTAACCGGAGATCAGCCCCAGCATTTT
CASSLTGDQPQHF
>TRBJ2-1|15|TRBV5-6|.|.
TGTGCCAGCAGCCCGCCACTCTCCCAATACAATGAGCAGTTCTTC
CASSPPLSQYNEQFF
>TRBJ1-1|13|TRBV27|TRBD1|.
TGTGCCAGCAGTTTACAGGGGGTTACTGAAGCTTTCTTT
CASSLQGVTEAFF
>TRBJ2-2|12|TRBV19|.|.
TGTGCCAGTGCAATCGCGACCGGGGAGCTGTTTTTT
CASAIATGELFF
>TRBJ1-1|13|TRBV27|.|few
TGTGCCAGCAGTTTTATTATGAACACTGAAGCTTTCTTT
CASSFIMNTEAFF
>TRBJ1-2|15|TRBV7-9|.|.
TGTGCCAGCAGCTTAGATGGCAGGGCGTCTAGTCGCTACACCTTC
CASSLDGRASSRYTF
>TRBJ2-1|15|TRBV29-1|TRBD2|once
TGCAGCGTTTTATTCGGGCTAGCGGGAGCCAATGAGCAGTTCTTC
CSVLFGLAGANEQFF
>TRBJ1-5|13|TRBV7-9|.|.
TGTGCCAGCAGCTTAAGACAGGATCAGCCCCAGCATTTT
CASSLRQDQPQHF
>TRBJ2-7|16|TRBV7-9|TRBD1|.
TGTGCCAGCAGCCCGACGGGGACAGGGGGCTTGTACGAGCAGTACTTC
CASSPTGTGGLYEQYF
>TRBJ1-2|16|TRBV7-8|TRBD1|.
TGTGCCAGCAGCTCCGGGGTCCAGGGGGCGCGATATGGCTACACCTTC
CASSSGVQGARYGYTF
>TRBJ2-1|17|TRBV7-9|.|.
TGTGCCAGCAGCTTAGCGGGGCAGGAGTACGGATACAATGAGCAGTTCTTC
CASSLAGQEYGYNEQFF
>TRBJ2-7|11|TRBV28|.|.
TGTGCCACTCTACTAGGGTACGAGCAGTACTTC
CATLLGYEQYF